This TCR beta chain was obtained from a study of OX40 agonist ivuxolimab in advanced cancers. The overall study: Patients with prior anti-PD-1, anti-PD-L1 or anti-CTLA-4 therapy were eligible; 35% to 45% had some. Study-wide points: Compared with CD4+, CD8+ T cells on average had more expanded clones. Clonal expansion from baseline to week 6 occurred in both CD4+ and CD8+ T cells. The antigen specificity of the peripheral T cells (those that were expanded) was not determined.

Sequenced by immunoSEQ multiplex PCR; TCRdb stores in-frame clones only, minus some. Of 30,000 to 40,000 clones listed, roughly 80% are singletons. About this clone itself: Its antigen is undetermined.

The clonotype comes from an adult with an advanced solid tumor such as melanoma, head and neck, liver or kidney cancer. Sequencing used CD4+ or CD8+ T cells sorted from blood, obtained in a trial of the OX40 agonist ivuxolimab.

CDR3 in DNA: TGTGCCAGCTTCCCGACCGGCCGAACACATCAGTACTTC. Translation gives CASFPTGRTHQYF. The chain has TRBV28 and TRBJ2-4; D is ambiguous. Trimming removed 8 bases from V and 12 bases from J, with 20 bases in between. This CDR3 comprises 13 residues. Per the germline V gene, CDR1 is MDHEN and CDR2 is SYDVKM.